This record concerns one T cell receptor (beta chain) sequence. Its antigen is undetermined. The use of a sample-barcoded 5' primer and a J-beta primer mix characterized a second PCR of about 6 to 11 cycles. Via MiXCR, TCRdb re-called the 5' RACE reads, giving one row per CDR3 protein. This table holds some 1,800,000 distinct CDR3 sequences, approximately 40% found once. For every donor, a draw yielded approximately 9.8 milliliters of peripheral blood. Trimming took 2 bases from V and 6 from J, leaving 5 bases between them. From germline, CDR1 is SGDLS and CDR2 YYNGEE. The CDR3 is 11 amino acids. This record belongs to a study of blood T cells in healthy people across ages. General study results and limits: Estimated diversity that came from one million T cells was considered an underestimate.

The sequence came from a human donor in good health. Sequenced material: blood. V gene TRBV9 combines with J gene TRBJ1-2, with D unresolved. CDR3 in amino acids: CASSVGNGYTF. CDR3 coding DNA: TGTGCCAGCAGCGTGGGAAATGGCTACACCTTC.